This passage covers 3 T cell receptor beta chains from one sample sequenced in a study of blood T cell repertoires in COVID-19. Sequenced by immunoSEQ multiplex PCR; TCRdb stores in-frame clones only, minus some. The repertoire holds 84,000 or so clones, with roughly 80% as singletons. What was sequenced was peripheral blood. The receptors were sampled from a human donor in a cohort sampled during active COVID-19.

The CDR3 nucleotides read TGTGCCAGCAGTAGCGGCGGGACAGGGAACCACGAGCAGTACTTC. Its translation: CASSSGGTGNHEQYF. The V gene is TRBV28, the J gene TRBJ2-7; TRBD1 agrees at 9 bases. The germline CDR1 and CDR2 sequences are MDHEN and SYDVKM. The CDR3 is made up of 15 amino acids. V was clipped by 5 bases and J by 5 bases; unmatched bases: 10. Full variable domain (outside the CDR3, taken from reference TRBV28 and TRBJ2-7): DVKVTQSSRYLVKRTGEKVFLECVQDMDHENMFWYRQDPGLGLRLIYFSYDVKMKEKGDIPEGYSVSREKKERFSLILESASTNQTSMYLCASSSGGTGNHEQYFGPGTRLTVT.

The DNA of the CDR3 is TGTGCCAGCGCACGGGAGCAGACGCAGTATTTT. Its translation: CASAREQTQYF. The genes are TRBV28 and TRBJ2-3, with D tentatively TRBD2 (6 bases). V lost 8 bases and J lost 9, with 12 bases in between. The CDR3 is made up of 11 amino acids. Germline lookup yields CDR1 MDHEN and CDR2 SYDVKM.

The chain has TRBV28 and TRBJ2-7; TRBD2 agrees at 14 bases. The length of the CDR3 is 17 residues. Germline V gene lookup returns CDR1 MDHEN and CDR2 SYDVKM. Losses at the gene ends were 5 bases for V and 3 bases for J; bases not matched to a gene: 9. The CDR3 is CASSLGTSGRLSYEQYF. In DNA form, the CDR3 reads TGTGCCAGCAGTCTCGGGACTAGCGGGAGACTTAGCTACGAGCAGTACTTC.